The rows below give T cell receptor beta chains drawn from one sample of a study of PD-1 blockade in mismatch repair-deficient tumors. Assay used: immunoSEQ multiplex PCR; TCRdb lists only in-frame clones, some missing. The sample yields about 68,000 clones, 78% seen once. Sequenced here: peripheral blood, sampled 2 weeks after starting pembrolizumab. These receptors came from an adult with mismatch repair-deficient cancer. Both conserved end residues are trimmed from each CDR3.

TRBJ2-2,TRBV6-5,ASTRTSGNTGELF
TRBJ2-2,TRBV19,ASNPSGYTGELF
TRBJ2-4,TRBV7-2,ASSPGQGVKNIQY
TRBJ1-1,TRBV11-2,ASSFSMNTEAF
TRBJ1-2,TRBV4-1,ASSQARNYGYT
TRBJ1-1,TRBV10-2,ASVQGEAF
TRBJ2-1,TRBV6-1,ASSEAGWGTSYNEQF
TRBJ2-3,TRBV11-3,ASSHRGTDTQY
TRBJ2-5,TRBV7-6,ASSPGTGRVTQY
TRBJ2-3,TRBV25-1,ATEPPGDTQY
TRBJ2-7,TRBV4-3,ASSPRLAGYEQY
TRBJ1-5,TRBV6-1,ASSEAASNQPQH
TRBJ1-4,TRBV2,ASSARTADEKLF
TRBJ2-3,TRBV7-8,ASSLFSDTQY